This T cell receptor (beta chain) was found in a study of blood T cell repertoires in COVID-19. Study summary: The analysed material was cDNA or gDNA that came from T cells, B-cell-depleted T cells, or PBMCs.

How the authors handled the data: Quantification of nucleated cells was approximated via reference gene primer amplification. The table came from immunoSEQ multiplex PCR; TCRdb's copy has only in-frame clones and leaves some out. From that table come the V and J calls and clone size; the DNA was used to work out D and trimming. Found here are some 48,000 clones, under 95% of them singletons; the top ten hold about 20%. This clone appeared a few times. V lost 2 bases to trimming and J lost 10 bases, with 26 bases between them. The CDR3 has 17 amino acids. This clonotype originated in a man between 65 and 85 years old with active COVID-19. The chain joins TRBV23-1 to TRBJ1-1, with D maybe TRBD1 (6 bases). TRBV23-1 is marked as an open reading frame, function uncertain. Material: peripheral blood. CDR3 in amino acids: CASSQLGPGVMEAVAFF. CDR3 nucleotide sequence: TGCGCCAGCAGTCAACTTGGGCCAGGGGTTATGGAAGCTGTAGCTTTCTTT.